This T cell receptor (beta chain) was sequenced for a study of blood T cell repertoires in COVID-19. Study as a whole: There were acute and convalescent COVID-19 samples, and they came from the United States, Italy and Spain. Sources were T cells, B-cell-depleted T cells, or PBMCs; the material itself was cDNA or gDNA.

Per the authors' pipeline: Scientists estimated how many nucleated cells there were by amplifying reference gene primers. Some clones are missing from TCRdb's copy, which holds only in-frame ones; the method was immunoSEQ multiplex PCR. V and J calls and clone size are copied from that table; D and trimming were computed from the DNA. The table shows about 280,000 clones, with about four fifths occurring only once. CDR3 size: 16 residues. CDR1 KGHSH and CDR2 LQKENI come from the germline V gene. Trimming took 4 bases from V and 7 from J; bases not matched to a gene: 10. This clone has only one observation.

This clonotype originated in a woman in her 50s who had recovered from COVID-19. Sequences were obtained from peripheral blood. The rearrangement links TRBV18 to TRBJ2-3, with 11 bases that match TRBD2. CDR3 residues: CASSRLRGLAENTQYF. CDR3 DNA: TGTGCCAGCTCACGGCTCAGGGGACTAGCGGAAAATACGCAGTATTTT.